These 16 T cell receptor beta chains were all obtained from the same sample, sequenced in a study of T-cell reconstitution after alpha-beta-depleted transplantation in children. Unique molecular identifiers featured in how the TCRbeta library was prepared. TCRdb reprocessed the PCR reads via MiXCR and lists one record per CDR3 protein. This table holds approximately 350,000 distinct CDR3 sequences, about a tenth found once. The sequences come from PBMCs from the stem cell graft donor, collected from the stem cell graft. The receptors stem from a human donor who donated a stem cell graft to a child with acute lymphoblastic leukemia.

This chain uses TRBV20-1 with TRBJ2-7, with 10 bases aligning to TRBD2. Trimming took 6 bases from V and 1 from J; bases not matched to a gene: 6. In germline, CDR1 is DFQATT, CDR2 SNEGSKA (reference sequence). The CDR3 is 14 residues long. The chain's CDR3 is CSAYPTSGSYEQYF. CDR3 sequence (DNA): TGCAGTGCCTACCCGACTAGCGGGTCCTACGAGCAGTACTTC.

This clonotype has just a few counts. The chain employs TRBV20-1 and TRBJ1-2; TRBD1 matches 10 bases. The CDR3 is 15 amino acids. Looked up from germline, CDR1 is DFQATT and CDR2 is SNEGSKA (reference sequence). V dropped 5 bases and J dropped 5; count of bases not matched to a gene: 11. CDR3 DNA: TGCAGTGCTCAAAAGACAGGGGGCAGGAATTATGGCTACACCTTC. Its protein is CSAQKTGGRNYGYTF.

This rearrangement joins TRBV3-1 to TRBJ1-5; 8 nucleotides line up with TRBD1. CDR1 is LGHDT and CDR2 is YNNKEL in the germline V gene (reference sequence). This CDR3 is built from 17 residues. J lost 0 bases, V lost 8 bases, and 12 bases had no gene match. DNA of the CDR3: TGTGCCAGCTGCCTCGGGACAGGACCTTCTAGCAATCAGCCCCAGCATTTT. Its protein product is CASCLGTGPSSNQPQHF.

Comment on this clonotype: The junction shows a germline mismatch at one end, possibly a read error. The rearrangement joins TRBV20-1 to TRBJ2-2, with D perhaps matching TRBD2 (6 bases). The germline CDR1 and CDR2 sequences are DFQATT and SNEGSKA (reference sequence). The CDR3 totals 16 residues. The CDR3 region has the DNA TGCTGTGCAATCCCTTGGTACGGAGGAGGGACCGGGGAGCTGTTTTTT. It is translated as CCAIPWYGGGTGELFF.

This chain uses TRBV6-2 or TRBV6-3 with TRBJ2-1, with 7 bases that match TRBD1. V shed 9 bases and J 5 bases; nucleotides not matched to a gene: 7. The CDR3 sequence is 13 residues long. In germline, CDR1 is MNHEY, CDR2 SVGEGT. CDR3 coding DNA: TGTGCCAGTTCGACAGGGACAAACAATGAGCAGTTCTTC. It yields the protein CASSTGTNNEQFF.

This clonotype occurred many times. V usage is TRBV27 and J usage is TRBJ1-6; D remains ambiguous. There are 11 residues in the CDR3. V gave up 8 bases and J gave up 7 bases, with 6 bases separating them. Looked up from germline, CDR1 is MNHEY and CDR2 is SMNVEV (reference sequence). CDR3 sequence: CASGLNSPLHF. CDR3 nucleotides: TGTGCCAGCGGTCTAAATTCACCCCTCCACTTT.

This clonotype was counted only a few times. This sequence joins TRBV20-1 and TRBJ2-1; 7 nucleotides line up with TRBD2. CDR3 length: 16 amino acids. Looked up from germline, CDR1 is DFQATT and CDR2 is SNEGSKA (reference sequence). After removal of 0 bases from V and 5 bases from J, the junction contained 10 bases not matched to a gene. The CDR3 reads CSARDGAGSVNNEQFF. The CDR3 bases are TGCAGTGCTAGAGACGGAGCGGGATCTGTGAACAATGAGCAGTTCTTC.

The chain uses TRBV9 and TRBJ2-1, with D perhaps TRBD1 (6 bases). CDR1 SGDLS and CDR2 YYNGEE come from the germline V gene. Trimming pared 6 bases from V and 1 base from J, leaving 23 bases between. The CDR3 runs to 18 residues. CDR3 in DNA: TGTGCCAGCAATAATGGGCCCGGACAGCCTGATTCCTACAATGAGCAGTTCTTC. Encoded protein: CASNNGPGQPDSYNEQFF.

This clonotype has only a few counts. The chain joins TRBV20-1 to TRBJ2-5; TRBD2 matches 11 bases. J was trimmed by 5 bases and V by 1 base; bases with no gene match: 6. Germline values: CDR1 DFQATT, CDR2 SNEGSKA (reference sequence). The CDR3 contains 15 residues. CDR3 sequence: CSARGTSGSHETQYF. The CDR3 DNA reads as TGCAGTGCTAGAGGAACTAGCGGGAGCCATGAGACCCAGTACTTC.

This clonotype was observed a handful of times. The CDR3 sequence is CASSQDLGRPQHF. The CDR3 DNA follows: TGTGCCAGCAGCCAAGATCTGGGTCGGCCCCAGCATTTT. The chain recombines TRBV4-2 with TRBJ1-5, with unresolved D. Germline lookup yields CDR1 LGHNA and CDR2 YNFKEQ. With 0 bases removed from V and 9 bases from J, the gap between germline ends came to 9 bases. The CDR3 length is 13 residues.

The V gene is TRBV20-1, the J gene TRBJ2-7, with 13 nucleotides matching TRBD2. CDR1 and CDR2 from the germline V gene are DFQATT and SNEGSKA (reference sequence). V lost 0 bases, J lost 7 bases, and 12 bases stayed unmatched. CDR3 size: 17 residues. CDR3 sequence: CSARDQVLGLAGDEQYF. The CDR3 DNA reads as TGCAGTGCTAGAGACCAGGTCCTAGGACTAGCGGGAGATGAGCAGTACTTC.

In this sample, this clonotype turned up a few times. The rearrangement joins TRBV28 to TRBJ2-7; TRBD1 might be the D (5 bases). The V end lost 2 bases, the J end lost 6 bases, and 14 bases lay between the germline ends. CDR3 length: 14 amino acids. CDR1 is MDHEN and CDR2 is SYDVKM in the germline V gene. The DNA for the CDR3 is TGTGCCAGCAGTTTACCCAGGGCCGTCGCCGAGCAGTACTTC. Its translation: CASSLPRAVAEQYF.

The chain recombines TRBV27 with TRBJ2-7; D possibly corresponds to TRBD2 (6 bases). CDR1 is MNHEY and CDR2 is SMNVEV in the germline V gene (reference sequence). This CDR3 has 14 amino acids. Deletions cut 8 bases from V and 0 bases from J, with 14 bases between. The CDR3 DNA sequence: TGTGCCAGCGGCGGGACTGAGAGCTCCTACGAGCAGTACTTC. It yields the protein CASGGTESSYEQYF.

This clonotype was counted only a few times. J is TRBJ2-5 and V is TRBV9; TRBD2 matches 14 bases. The CDR3 has 16 amino acids. Per germline, CDR1 SGDLS and CDR2 YYNGEE. J was trimmed by 4 bases and V by 0 bases; bases with no gene match: 2. The CDR3 coding sequence is TGTGCCAGCAGCGTAGGGGGACTAGCGGGAGTAGAGACCCAGTACTTC. Translation: CASSVGGLAGVETQYF.

This clonotype was detected ten times or more. The rearrangement uses TRBV7-9 and TRBJ2-1, with D unresolved. In germline, CDR1 is SEHNR, CDR2 FQNEAQ (reference sequence). The CDR3 length is 14 residues. Trimming pared 2 bases from V and 9 bases from J, leaving 14 bases between. CDR3: CASSLWPNPGEQFF. The CDR3 coding sequence is TGTGCCAGCAGCTTATGGCCAAATCCCGGTGAGCAGTTCTTC.

This clonotype was detected a few times. This sequence joins TRBV7-3 and TRBJ1-1; possible D gene TRBD1, 6 bases. CDR1 SGHTA and CDR2 FQGTGA come from the germline V gene. The CDR3 covers 13 residues. Trimming pared 5 bases from V and 4 bases from J, leaving 11 bases between. The CDR3 nucleotides read TGTGCCAGCAGCGTGGACAGTAGCACTGAAGCTTTCTTT. Translated, it gives CASSVDSSTEAFF.